This T cell receptor (beta chain) was identified in a study of blood T cell repertoires in COVID-19. Whole-study context: Acute-phase and convalescent COVID-19 samples originated in the United States, Italy and Spain. Sample material is recorded as cDNA or gDNA derived from T cells, B-cell-depleted T cells, or PBMCs.

In the study's own analysis: Amplification of reference gene primers was used by the study to estimate nucleated cell counts. Using immunoSEQ multiplex PCR, the repertoire was profiled, and TCRdb retains in-frame clones only, with some absent. That table furnishes V, J and clone size, whereas the DNA furnished D and trimming. The data contain about 58,000 clones, roughly 90% of them singletons. Deletions cut 5 bases from V and 3 bases from J, with 14 bases between. This CDR3 has 15 residues. The germline gives CDR1 SEHNR, CDR2 FQNEAQ (reference sequence). Material for sequencing was peripheral blood. This sequence joins TRBV7-9 and TRBJ1-3; a possible D gene is TRBD1 (6 bases). This receptor was taken from a woman between 50 and 59 years old with active or convalescent COVID-19. CDR3 in amino acids: CASSPKYRVGNTIYF. In DNA form, the CDR3 reads TGTGCCAGCAGCCCAAAATACAGGGTTGGAAACACCATATATTTT.